This is a list of T cell receptor beta chains from one sample in a study of spatial heterogeneity in lung cancer. Each CDR3 protein is one row after TCRdb ran MiXCR on the 5' RACE reads. This sample has fewer than 4,500 distinct CDR3 sequences, with over 5% found just once. This specimen was lung tumor tissue, taken at surgery. These receptors were obtained from a male donor with early-stage non-small cell lung cancer. Each CDR3 is given with its conserved first and last residue.

length: 15; V: TRBV6-5; J: TRBJ2-1; CDR3: CASSARRAGGREQFF
length: 16; V: TRBV11-2; J: TRBJ1-3; CDR3: CASSLGGRGDGNTIYF
length: 14; V: TRBV12-3/TRBV12-4; J: TRBJ1-2; CDR3: CASRRDSSGYGYTF
length: 17; V: TRBV7-3; J: TRBJ1-5; CDR3: CASSLRRDRGGNQPQHF
length: 15; V: TRBV6-5; J: TRBJ2-4; CDR3: CASSSTGLAKNIQYF
length: 12; V: TRBV24-1; J: TRBJ2-3; CDR3: CATSDNTDTQYF
length: 16; V: TRBV5-6; J: TRBJ2-3; CDR3: CASSLKLTGSGDTQYF
length: 11; V: TRBV6-1; J: TRBJ1-1; CDR3: CASSEGVKAFF
length: 11; V: TRBV20-1; J: TRBJ2-7; CDR3: CSARGGYEQYF
length: 15; V: TRBV11-2; J: TRBJ2-3; CDR3: CASSTTGAYTDTQYF
length: 14; V: TRBV28; J: TRBJ2-3; CDR3: CASSFRSQSDTQYF
length: 15; V: TRBV3-1; J: TRBJ2-4; CDR3: CASSQWQGTKNIQYF
length: 14; V: TRBV7-8; J: TRBJ2-5; CDR3: CASSNRRIQETQYF
length: 18; V: TRBV3-1; J: TRBJ2-1; CDR3: CASSQRRLSGGATNEQFF
length: 14; V: TRBV20-1; J: TRBJ2-7; CDR3: CSAEGAQGSYEQYF
length: 14; V: TRBV9; J: TRBJ2-1; CDR3: CASSVHGDDNEQFF
length: 12; V: TRBV30; J: TRBJ1-2; CDR3: CAWIHTHYGYTF
length: 15; V: TRBV7-2; J: TRBJ2-1; CDR3: CASSSPGLGGDEQFF
length: 15; V: TRBV7-6; J: TRBJ2-7; CDR3: CASSLTSGSSYEQYF
length: 16; V: TRBV4-1; J: TRBJ2-1; CDR3: CASSQYLAGGSNEQFF
length: 15; V: TRBV4-2; J: TRBJ1-6; CDR3: CASSQVWGRNSPLHF
length: 17; V: TRBV7-8; J: TRBJ2-2; CDR3: CASSFQTSGPYTGELFF
length: 11; V: TRBV29-1; J: TRBJ2-7; CDR3: CSVAGSYEQYF
length: 13; V: TRBV20-1; J: TRBJ1-5; CDR3: CSARVRLNQPQHF
length: 13; V: TRBV6-2/TRBV6-3; J: TRBJ2-1; CDR3: CASRTSGRGEQFF
length: 12; V: TRBV21-1; J: TRBJ2-3; CDR3: CASSVEGDTQYF
length: 16; V: TRBV7-2; J: TRBJ1-2; CDR3: CASSSRSRTGPYGYTF
length: 13; V: TRBV5-1; J: TRBJ2-4; CDR3: CASSLAVENIQYF
length: 13; V: TRBV27; J: TRBJ1-1; CDR3: CASSADRVTEAFF
length: 13; V: TRBV12-3/TRBV12-4; J: TRBJ2-5; CDR3: CASSFTRAETQYF